This T cell receptor (beta chain) was sequenced for a study of shared clonotypes between healthy human individuals. Study in general: Each donor had three CD4 naive, three CD4 memory, two CD8 naive and one CD8 memory plate.

This CDR3 has 15 amino acids. Looked up from germline, CDR1 is SEHNR and CDR2 is FQNEAQ (reference sequence). Unmatched junction bases numbered 2, after V lost 1 base and J lost 5 bases. This clone was found once. Deep was the level used in running the assay. Sequencing was performed with immunoSEQ multiplex PCR; in TCRdb, only in-frame clones are kept and a portion is missing. Altogether 2 million to 2.5 million clones are present, approximately 94% being singletons, with the ten largest covering approximately 0.13%. Sequenced: naive CD4+ T cells sorted from blood. The subset is: CD45RA+ positively selected. This TCR was sampled from a man between 18 and 35 years old in good health. The rearrangement links TRBV7-9 to TRBJ2-1, with 10 bases matching TRBD2. The CDR3 DNA sequence: TGTGCCAGCAGCTTAGGGCTAGCGGGAGACAATGAGCAGTTCTTC. Protein: CASSLGLAGDNEQFF. The entire variable domain, with the rest obtained from reference TRBV7-9 and TRBJ2-1, is as follows: DTGVSQNPRHKITKRGQNVTFRCDPISEHNRLYWYRQTLGQGPEFLTYFQNEAQLEKSRLLSDRFSAERPKGSFSTLEIQRTEQGDSAMYLCASSLGLAGDNEQFFGPGTRLTVL.